The clone carrying this T cell receptor (beta chain) was observed once. The data were taken from a study of blood T cell repertoires in COVID-19. Trimming took 0 bases from V and 2 from J, leaving 8 bases between them. This CDR3 region has 14 residues. Germline lookup yields CDR1 GTSNPN and CDR2 SVGIG (reference sequence). This table comes from immunoSEQ multiplex PCR, and its TCRdb copy is limited to in-frame clones, with some not included. This table has roughly 32,000 clones, about nine tenths appearing once. What was sequenced was peripheral blood. This receptor was taken from a man in his 60s with acute or convalescent COVID-19. The chain has TRBV30 and TRBJ1-5; D ambiguous. This CDR3 reads CAWSVGQGNQPQHF. In nucleotides, the CDR3 is TGTGCCTGGAGTGTAGGTCAGGGCAATCAGCCCCAGCATTTT.